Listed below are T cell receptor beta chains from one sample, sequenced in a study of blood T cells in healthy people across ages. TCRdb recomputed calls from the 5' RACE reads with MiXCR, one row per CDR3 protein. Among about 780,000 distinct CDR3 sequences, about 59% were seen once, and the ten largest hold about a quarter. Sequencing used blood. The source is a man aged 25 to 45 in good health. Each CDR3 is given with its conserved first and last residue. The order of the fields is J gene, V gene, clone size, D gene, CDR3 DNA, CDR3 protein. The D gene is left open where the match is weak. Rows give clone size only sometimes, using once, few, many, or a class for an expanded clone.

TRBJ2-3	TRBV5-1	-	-	TGCGCCAGCAGCTTGGCGCTAGTGGGTACGCAGTATTTT	CASSLALVGTQYF
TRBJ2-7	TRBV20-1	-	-	TGCAGTGCTACCACTCAGACCTCCTACGAGCAGTACTTC	CSATTQTSYEQYF
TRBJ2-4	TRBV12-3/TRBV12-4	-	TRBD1	TGTGCCAGCAGCTCACAGGGGAAAAACATTCAGTACTTC	CASSSQGKNIQYF
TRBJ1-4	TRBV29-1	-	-	TGCAGCGTTTCTAACTGGGACTTGGAAAAACTGTTTTTT	CSVSNWDLEKLFF
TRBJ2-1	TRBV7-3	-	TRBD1	TGTGCCAGCAGCTTAGCCTGGACAGGGAGCTCCTACAATGAGCAGTTCTTC	CASSLAWTGSSYNEQFF
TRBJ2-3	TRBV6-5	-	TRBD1	TGTGCCAGCAGTTACTCTCTGGGGGGACAGGACACAGATACGCAGTATTTT	CASSYSLGGQDTDTQYF
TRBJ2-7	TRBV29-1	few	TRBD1	TGCAGCGGAGGGACAGGACACTACGAGCAGTACTTC	CSGGTGHYEQYF
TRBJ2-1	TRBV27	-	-	TGTGCCAGCAGTTTATATGGTGAGACCTACAATGAGCAGTTCTTC	CASSLYGETYNEQFF
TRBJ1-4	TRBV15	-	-	TGTGCCACCAGCAGAGGAGATGGTCGGCGTGAAAAACTGTTTTTT	CATSRGDGRREKLFF
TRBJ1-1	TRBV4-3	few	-	TGCGCCAGCAGCCTTGGACAGACGTATACTGAAGCTTTCTTT	CASSLGQTYTEAFF
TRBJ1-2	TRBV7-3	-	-	TGTGCCAGCAGCTTAACGGGCCTCCCGGGGGGCGGCTACACCTTC	CASSLTGLPGGGYTF
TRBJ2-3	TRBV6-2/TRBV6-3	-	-	TGTGCCAGCAGTCAGCCGGTGACAGATACGCAGTATTTT	CASSQPVTDTQYF
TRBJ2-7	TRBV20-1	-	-	TGCAGTGCCCACCAACCCCGGGACCGATCTGAGGAGCAGTACTTC	CSAHQPRDRSEEQYF
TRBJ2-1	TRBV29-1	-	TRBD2	TGCAGCGTTTACCTGACTAGCGGGGGCTACAGTGAGCAGTTCTTC	CSVYLTSGGYSEQFF
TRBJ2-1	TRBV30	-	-	TGTGCCTGGAGTGTACGCAGGGGACTGTTTCATGAGCAGTTCTTC	CAWSVRRGLFHEQFF
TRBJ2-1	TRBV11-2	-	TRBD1	TGTGCCAGCAGCTCACAGGGGGCATCCTACAATGAGCAGTTCTTC	CASSSQGASYNEQFF
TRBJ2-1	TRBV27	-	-	TGTGCCAGCAGCTGGGGGACGGAGCAGTTCTTC	CASSWGTEQFF
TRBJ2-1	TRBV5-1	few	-	TGCGCCAGCAGTCATGACCCGGACGATGAGCAGTTCTTC	CASSHDPDDEQFF
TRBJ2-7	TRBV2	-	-	TGTGCCAGCAGCCAAAGCGTACAGGGGAGGCACGAGCAGTACTTC	CASSQSVQGRHEQYF
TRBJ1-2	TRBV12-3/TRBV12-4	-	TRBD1	TGTGCCAGCAGTTTTACCCTGACAGGGAACAACTATGGCTACACCTTC	CASSFTLTGNNYGYTF
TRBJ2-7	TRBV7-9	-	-	TGTGCCAGCAGTAGGACGGGGGTCGACGAGCAGTACTTC	CASSRTGVDEQYF
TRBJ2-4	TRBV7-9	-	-	TGTGCCAGCAGCCCCCCGGGTTCACTCACGCTGGCAAAAAACATTCAGTACTTC	CASSPPGSLTLAKNIQYF
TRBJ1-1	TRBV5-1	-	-	TGCGCCAGCAGCCCTCGCCAGATGAACACTGAAGCTTTCTTT	CASSPRQMNTEAFF
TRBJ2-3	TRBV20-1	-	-	TGCAGTGCCACCCTCGAAAGAACGCAGTATTTT	CSATLERTQYF
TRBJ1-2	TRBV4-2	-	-	TGTGCCAGCAGCCAAGAACGGGGCTCCTATGGCTACACCTTC	CASSQERGSYGYTF